The rows below give T cell receptor beta chains drawn from one sample of a study of T-cell memory formation after mild COVID-19. TCRdb reanalysed the 5' RACE reads using MiXCR and keeps one entry per CDR3 protein. The sample consists of some 110,000 distinct CDR3 sequences, approximately 15% of them appearing once. Sequencing was performed on PBMCs or a T cell subset sorted from them (not recorded which). These receptors originate from an adult woman who had mild COVID-19 (a few samples of this study predate the infection). Cell type and time point are not known. CDR3s include the opening cysteine and the closing phenylalanine or tryptophan. D genes are given only for firm matches. The size field is filled for only some rows; it gives once, few, many or a size class.

V gene: TRBV27
J gene: TRBJ1-5
D gene: -
clone size: -
CDR3 DNA: TGTGCCAGCAGTTTGTGGGGTCTGCAGCCCCAGCATTTT
CDR3 protein: CASSLWGLQPQHF

V gene: TRBV4-3
J gene: TRBJ2-1
D gene: -
clone size: few
CDR3 DNA: TGCGCCAGCAGCCACTGGCTAGGGATTTCCGGGACCGACAATGAGCAGTTCTTC
CDR3 protein: CASSHWLGISGTDNEQFF

V gene: TRBV7-9
J gene: TRBJ1-1
D gene: -
clone size: few
CDR3 DNA: TGTGCCAGCATCCTGACCGGGGCTGAGGACACTGAAGCTTTCTTT
CDR3 protein: CASILTGAEDTEAFF

V gene: TRBV12-3/TRBV12-4
J gene: TRBJ1-1
D gene: -
clone size: few
CDR3 DNA: TGTGCCAGCAAACAGGAAAGGGAGAACACTGAAGCTTTCTTT
CDR3 protein: CASKQERENTEAFF

V gene: TRBV7-9
J gene: TRBJ2-5
D gene: -
clone size: -
CDR3 DNA: TGTGCCAGCAGCTTAGGAGAGGGATATCAGGAGACCCAGTACTTC
CDR3 protein: CASSLGEGYQETQYF

V gene: TRBV27
J gene: TRBJ2-7
D gene: -
clone size: few
CDR3 DNA: TGTGCCAGCAGTACCGGGCCCCAGGGCCGGCAGTACTTC
CDR3 protein: CASSTGPQGRQYF

V gene: TRBV12-3/TRBV12-4
J gene: TRBJ1-2
D gene: -
clone size: -
CDR3 DNA: TGTGCCAGCAGCCCACAAGACAGAAACTATGGCTACACCTTC
CDR3 protein: CASSPQDRNYGYTF

V gene: TRBV4-1
J gene: TRBJ1-2
D gene: -
clone size: few
CDR3 DNA: TGCGCCAGCAGCCAAATTCGGGAAGGTTCCTATGGCTACACCTTC
CDR3 protein: CASSQIREGSYGYTF

V gene: TRBV4-3
J gene: TRBJ1-1
D gene: TRBD1
clone size: few
CDR3 DNA: TGCGCCAGCAGCCAGGACAGGGGGCCCCCCACTGAAGCTTTCTTT
CDR3 protein: CASSQDRGPPTEAFF

V gene: TRBV7-2
J gene: TRBJ2-2
D gene: -
clone size: -
CDR3 DNA: TGTGCCAGCAGCTTAGCCCTCATATCCCTGATCACCGGGGAGCTGTTTTTT
CDR3 protein: CASSLALISLITGELFF

V gene: TRBV5-1
J gene: TRBJ2-1
D gene: -
clone size: few
CDR3 DNA: TGCGCCAGCAGCCCAACATGGGAAAGCTCCTACAATGAGCAGTTCTTC
CDR3 protein: CASSPTWESSYNEQFF

V gene: TRBV15
J gene: TRBJ2-7
D gene: TRBD1
clone size: -
CDR3 DNA: TGTGCCACCGACCCAGGGACAGGGGCCAACGAGCAGTACTTC
CDR3 protein: CATDPGTGANEQYF

V gene: TRBV27
J gene: TRBJ1-1
D gene: -
clone size: -
CDR3 DNA: TGTGCCAGCTCCCCCGTAACCCTACAGGGATTGGGGCTGAACACTGAAGCTTTCTTT
CDR3 protein: CASSPVTLQGLGLNTEAFF

V gene: TRBV24-1
J gene: TRBJ2-3
D gene: TRBD2
clone size: -
CDR3 DNA: TGTGCCACCAGTGATTTTAGGCCAGGGAGGGCAGATACGCAGTATTTT
CDR3 protein: CATSDFRPGRADTQYF

V gene: TRBV27
J gene: TRBJ1-3
D gene: -
clone size: medium-sized
CDR3 DNA: TGTGCCAGCAGGCCTCTCCGGGACACCTCTGGAAACACCATATATTTT
CDR3 protein: CASRPLRDTSGNTIYF

V gene: TRBV20-1
J gene: TRBJ1-1
D gene: TRBD1
clone size: -
CDR3 DNA: TGCAGTGCCCCCAGGGGGACAGTTGAAGCTTTCTTT
CDR3 protein: CSAPRGTVEAFF

V gene: TRBV6-5
J gene: TRBJ1-4
D gene: -
clone size: -
CDR3 DNA: TGTGCCAGCAGTTTCGGACAGTGGGGATCTAATGAAAAACTGTTTTTT
CDR3 protein: CASSFGQWGSNEKLFF

V gene: TRBV5-6
J gene: TRBJ1-5
D gene: -
clone size: -
CDR3 DNA: TGTGCCAGCAGCTTGGGGGAGGGTAGCAATCAGCCCCAGCATTTT
CDR3 protein: CASSLGEGSNQPQHF

V gene: TRBV5-5
J gene: TRBJ2-1
D gene: -
clone size: few
CDR3 DNA: TGTGCCAGCAGCTTGGGGCTTGCGGAGTTCTTC
CDR3 protein: CASSLGLAEFF

V gene: TRBV4-1
J gene: TRBJ2-7
D gene: -
clone size: -
CDR3 DNA: TGCGCCAGCAGCCACCACGGTCGGGGATACGAGCAGTACTTC
CDR3 protein: CASSHHGRGYEQYF

V gene: TRBV20-1
J gene: TRBJ2-1
D gene: -
clone size: once
CDR3 DNA: TGCAGTGCTAGGGATGGCTTGGACAGCGCCTACAATGAGCAGTTCTTC
CDR3 protein: CSARDGLDSAYNEQFF

V gene: TRBV7-7
J gene: TRBJ2-1
D gene: TRBD2
clone size: -
CDR3 DNA: TGTGCTAGCAGCTTAGGGTCCCTAGCGGGAGTCTCCTACAATGAGCAGTTCTTC
CDR3 protein: CASSLGSLAGVSYNEQFF

V gene: TRBV7-9
J gene: TRBJ2-7
D gene: -
clone size: few
CDR3 DNA: TGTGCCAGCAGCTTAGTGGGTCACTCCTACGAGCAGTACTTC
CDR3 protein: CASSLVGHSYEQYF

V gene: TRBV18
J gene: TRBJ1-2
D gene: -
clone size: few
CDR3 DNA: TGTGCCAGCTCACCAGAGGGTATGGGCTACACCTTC
CDR3 protein: CASSPEGMGYTF

V gene: TRBV5-1
J gene: TRBJ2-7
D gene: -
clone size: few
CDR3 DNA: TGCGCCAGCAGCATAGGAACGGGAACCTACGAGCAGTACTTC
CDR3 protein: CASSIGTGTYEQYF

V gene: TRBV7-6
J gene: TRBJ2-3
D gene: TRBD2
clone size: many
CDR3 DNA: TGTGCCAGCAGCTTCACTAGCGGACTCGGTCTTAGCACAGATACGCAGTATTTT
CDR3 protein: CASSFTSGLGLSTDTQYF

V gene: TRBV20-1
J gene: TRBJ1-5
D gene: -
clone size: -
CDR3 DNA: TGCAGTGCTAGATATTTGACAGGTCTAGCACAATATAGCAATCAGCCCCAGCATTTT
CDR3 protein: CSARYLTGLAQYSNQPQHF

V gene: TRBV5-1
J gene: TRBJ1-1
D gene: -
clone size: few
CDR3 DNA: TGCGCCAGCAGCTTGGGTGATTCGGGACTGGGGACTGAAGCTTTCTTT
CDR3 protein: CASSLGDSGLGTEAFF

V gene: TRBV12-3/TRBV12-4
J gene: TRBJ1-1
D gene: -
clone size: many
CDR3 DNA: TGTGCCAGCAGTTTAGGTCGGCAGAACACTGAAGCTTTCTTT
CDR3 protein: CASSLGRQNTEAFF

V gene: TRBV12-3/TRBV12-4
J gene: TRBJ2-2
D gene: -
clone size: -
CDR3 DNA: TGTGCCAGCAGTTCCAGGTGGGCCGGGGAGCTGTTTTTT
CDR3 protein: CASSSRWAGELFF

V gene: TRBV20-1
J gene: TRBJ2-7
D gene: -
clone size: -
CDR3 DNA: TGCAGTGCTCCCTGGGGCTACGAGCAGTACTTC
CDR3 protein: CSAPWGYEQYF

V gene: TRBV15
J gene: TRBJ2-7
D gene: -
clone size: -
CDR3 DNA: TGTGCCACCAGCTCAACCCTCGGCTACGAGCAGTACTTC
CDR3 protein: CATSSTLGYEQYF

V gene: TRBV5-1
J gene: TRBJ1-2
D gene: -
clone size: few
CDR3 DNA: TGCGCCAGCAGCTTGCCAGACAACTATGGCTACACCTTC
CDR3 protein: CASSLPDNYGYTF

V gene: TRBV6-2/TRBV6-3
J gene: TRBJ2-1
D gene: TRBD2
clone size: -
CDR3 DNA: TGTGCCAGCAGTCACGGGACTAGGGCCTCGGAGTTCTTC
CDR3 protein: CASSHGTRASEFF

V gene: TRBV9
J gene: TRBJ2-6
D gene: -
clone size: -
CDR3 DNA: TGTGCCAGCAGCGCCCCCTCCGGGACAACATCTGGGGCCAACGTCCTGACTTTC
CDR3 protein: CASSAPSGTTSGANVLTF

V gene: TRBV4-1
J gene: TRBJ2-7
D gene: -
clone size: -
CDR3 DNA: TGCGCCAGCGGAGGGAGCGAGCAGTACTTC
CDR3 protein: CASGGSEQYF

V gene: TRBV2
J gene: TRBJ2-3
D gene: -
clone size: few
CDR3 DNA: TGTGCCAGCAGTGAACCCCCGAGGGTACATGGGGAGACAGATACGCAGTATTTT
CDR3 protein: CASSEPPRVHGETDTQYF

V gene: TRBV5-1
J gene: TRBJ1-2
D gene: -
clone size: -
CDR3 DNA: TGCGCCAGCAGCTTGGAGAGGGCAGGAGACTATGGCTACACCTTC
CDR3 protein: CASSLERAGDYGYTF

V gene: TRBV4-3
J gene: TRBJ2-1
D gene: TRBD2
clone size: -
CDR3 DNA: TGCGCCAGCAGCCAAATAGCGGGGAGCTCCTACAATGAGCAGTTCTTC
CDR3 protein: CASSQIAGSSYNEQFF